This T cell receptor (beta chain) stems from a study of tumor and adjacent non-tumor tissue in lung cancer. Study context: Histology: 12 adenocarcinoma, a couple of squamous cell carcinoma, 1 small cell lung cancer. Stage I to III disease affected 10 men and roughly five women aged about 30 to 76. Study-level points and caveats: Significantly higher TCR diversity was found in tumor than normal lung.

The germline V gene has CDR1 GTSNPN and CDR2 SVGIG (reference sequence). The CDR3 runs to 14 residues. RNA was extracted from bulk tissue without any cell sorting. Distant lung tissue was collected more than 3 cm away from the tumor edge. The library came from three nested PCR rounds adapted from ARM-PCR protocols. MiXCR, applied by TCRdb to the multiplex PCR reads, yields one record per CDR3 protein. This table holds approximately 90,000 distinct CDR3 sequences, approximately 73% found once. As concerns this clonotype: Its antigen is as yet unknown. Compared with germline, one end of the junction differs, possibly owing to a read error.

This receptor was obtained from a woman in her fifties or sixties with non-small cell lung cancer. The chain is built from TRBV30 and TRBJ2-2, with 8 bases that match TRBD1. Sample: distant non-tumor lung tissue. The CDR3 region is CAWRTGVQTEELFF. The CDR3 DNA sequence: TGTGCCTGGAGGACAGGGGTTCAAACCGAGGAGCTGTTTTTT.